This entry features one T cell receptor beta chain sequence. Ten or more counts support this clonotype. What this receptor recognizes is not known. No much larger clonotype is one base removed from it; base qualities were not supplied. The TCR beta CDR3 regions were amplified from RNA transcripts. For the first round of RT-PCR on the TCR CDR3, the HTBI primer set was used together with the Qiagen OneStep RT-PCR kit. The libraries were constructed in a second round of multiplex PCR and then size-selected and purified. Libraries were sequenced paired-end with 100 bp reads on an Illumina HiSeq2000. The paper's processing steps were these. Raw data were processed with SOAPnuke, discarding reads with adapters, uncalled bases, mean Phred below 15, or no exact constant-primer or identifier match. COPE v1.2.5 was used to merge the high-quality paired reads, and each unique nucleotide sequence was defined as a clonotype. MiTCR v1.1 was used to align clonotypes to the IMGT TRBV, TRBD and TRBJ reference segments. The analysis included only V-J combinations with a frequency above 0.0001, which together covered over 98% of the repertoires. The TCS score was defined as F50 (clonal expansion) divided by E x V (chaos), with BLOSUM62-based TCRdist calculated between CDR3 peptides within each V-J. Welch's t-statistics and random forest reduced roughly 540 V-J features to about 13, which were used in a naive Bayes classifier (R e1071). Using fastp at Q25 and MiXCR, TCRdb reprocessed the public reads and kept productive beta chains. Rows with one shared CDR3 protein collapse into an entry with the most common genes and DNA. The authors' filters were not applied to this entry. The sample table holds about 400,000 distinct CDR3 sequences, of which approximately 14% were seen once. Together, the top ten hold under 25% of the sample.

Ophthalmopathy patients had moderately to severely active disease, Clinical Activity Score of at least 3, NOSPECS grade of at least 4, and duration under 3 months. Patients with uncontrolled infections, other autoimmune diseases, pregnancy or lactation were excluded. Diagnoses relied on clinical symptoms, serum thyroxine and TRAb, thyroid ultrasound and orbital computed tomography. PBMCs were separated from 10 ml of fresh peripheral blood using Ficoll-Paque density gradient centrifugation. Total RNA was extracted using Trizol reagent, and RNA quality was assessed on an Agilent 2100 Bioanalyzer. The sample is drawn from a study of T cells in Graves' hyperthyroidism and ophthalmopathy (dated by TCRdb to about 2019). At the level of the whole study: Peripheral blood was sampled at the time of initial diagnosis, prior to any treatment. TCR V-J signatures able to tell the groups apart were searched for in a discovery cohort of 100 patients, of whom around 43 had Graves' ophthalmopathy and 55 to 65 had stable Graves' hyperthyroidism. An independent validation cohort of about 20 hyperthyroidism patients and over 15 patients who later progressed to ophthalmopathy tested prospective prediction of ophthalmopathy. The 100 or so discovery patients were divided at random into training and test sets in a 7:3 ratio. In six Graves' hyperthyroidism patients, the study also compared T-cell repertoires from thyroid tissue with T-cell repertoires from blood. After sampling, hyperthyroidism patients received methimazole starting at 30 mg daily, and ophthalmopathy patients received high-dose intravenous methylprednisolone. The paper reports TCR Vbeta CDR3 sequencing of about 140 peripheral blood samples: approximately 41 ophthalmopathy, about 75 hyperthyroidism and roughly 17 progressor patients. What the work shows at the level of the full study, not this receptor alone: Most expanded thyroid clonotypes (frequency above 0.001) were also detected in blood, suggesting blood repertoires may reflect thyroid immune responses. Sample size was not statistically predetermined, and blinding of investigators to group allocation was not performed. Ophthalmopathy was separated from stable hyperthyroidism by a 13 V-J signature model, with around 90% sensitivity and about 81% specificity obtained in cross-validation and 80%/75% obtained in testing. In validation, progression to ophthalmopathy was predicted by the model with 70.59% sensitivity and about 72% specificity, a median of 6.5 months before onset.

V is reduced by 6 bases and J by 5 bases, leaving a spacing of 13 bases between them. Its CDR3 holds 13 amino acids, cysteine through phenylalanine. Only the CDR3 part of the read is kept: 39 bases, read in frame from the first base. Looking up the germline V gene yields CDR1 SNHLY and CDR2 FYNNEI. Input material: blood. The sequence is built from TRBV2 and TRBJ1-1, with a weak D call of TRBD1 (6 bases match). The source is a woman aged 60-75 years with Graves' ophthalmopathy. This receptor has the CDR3 CASRLGAGTEAFF. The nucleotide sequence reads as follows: TGTGCCAGCAGATTGGGGGCAGGAACTGAAGCTTTCTTT.